The rows below give T cell receptor beta chains drawn from one sample of a study of blood T cells in healthy people across ages. TCRdb itself ran the 5' RACE reads through MiXCR, one entry per CDR3 protein. The table includes hundreds of thousands of distinct CDR3 sequences, 45% to 50% detected once. Material: blood. These receptors were collected from a woman aged 55-70 years in good health. The CDR3 runs from the conserved cysteine through the conserved F or W. A D gene is named only where the DNA matches it firmly. The size of a clone is reported for some rows only, either as once, few or many, or as a class for expanded clones.

clone size	V gene	J gene	D gene	CDR3 DNA	CDR3 protein
few	TRBV20-1	TRBJ2-1	TRBD1	TGCAGTGCTGGGGTTTTGAGGGGGCACGTTGAGCAGTTCTTC	CSAGVLRGHVEQFF
-	TRBV19	TRBJ2-6	-	TGTGCCAGCAAGTCTGGGGCCAACGTCCTGACTTTC	CASKSGANVLTF
few	TRBV9	TRBJ2-1	TRBD2	TGTGCCAGCAGCGATCTTAGCGGGGGAGATTACAATGAGCAGTTCTTC	CASSDLSGGDYNEQFF
many	TRBV7-2	TRBJ2-3	TRBD2	TGTGCCAGCAGCTCTAGCGGGAGAGGCACAGATACGCAGTATTTT	CASSSSGRGTDTQYF
-	TRBV27	TRBJ1-6	-	TGTGCCAGCAGTTCAAGAGTGCAGGGCGATAATTCACCCCTCCACTTT	CASSSRVQGDNSPLHF
-	TRBV20-1	TRBJ2-5	TRBD1	TGCAGTGCTAGGGAACCCGGGACAGGGGGTCGTCACGAGACCCAGTACTTC	CSAREPGTGGRHETQYF
-	TRBV10-3	TRBJ1-1	-	TGTGCCATCAGTGCAGTACAGGGTACGGACACTGAAGCTTTCTTT	CAISAVQGTDTEAFF
-	TRBV20-1	TRBJ2-7	-	TGCAGTGCTAGAGCGGGACACCGCGAGCAGTACTTC	CSARAGHREQYF
-	TRBV5-1	TRBJ2-3	-	TGCGCCAGCAGCTTGGGAGACAACCCCACAGATACGCAGTATTTT	CASSLGDNPTDTQYF
once	TRBV6-2/TRBV6-3	TRBJ2-1	-	TGTGCCAGCAGTCACCTGACACATGTCTCCTACAATGAGCAGTTCTTC	CASSHLTHVSYNEQFF
-	TRBV7-9	TRBJ2-5	-	TGTGCCAGCAGCCGCGAGGGGAAGACCCAGTACTTC	CASSREGKTQYF
-	TRBV20-1	TRBJ1-1	-	TGCAGTGCTAGAGATGCCACGCGGGCTGAAGCTTTCTTT	CSARDATRAEAFF
-	TRBV7-9	TRBJ1-5	TRBD1	TGCGCCAGCAGCTCGACAGGGGTAAATCAGCCCCAGCATTTT	CASSSTGVNQPQHF
-	TRBV7-2	TRBJ2-2	-	TGTGCCAGCAGCTTAGCTCCGGCAGCGAACACCGGGGAGCTGTTTTTT	CASSLAPAANTGELFF
-	TRBV6-2/TRBV6-3	TRBJ2-3	TRBD2	TGTGCCAGCAGTTACTCTTCGGTGCGGGAGGCCACCTTACCTGGAGATACGCAGTATTTT	CASSYSSVREATLPGDTQYF
-	TRBV4-3	TRBJ1-6	-	TGCGCCAGCAGCCAAGAGTGGGGGGCGAATTCACCCCTCCACTTT	CASSQEWGANSPLHF
-	TRBV3-1	TRBJ1-1	-	TGTGCCAGCAGCCAAACCCCACCCTGGGCTTTCTTT	CASSQTPPWAFF
-	TRBV9	TRBJ2-1	TRBD1	TGTGCCAGCAGCGTAGGGGGACAGAGCTCCTACAATGAGCAGTTCTTC	CASSVGGQSSYNEQFF
-	TRBV6-2/TRBV6-3	TRBJ1-2	-	TGTGCCAGCAGTTACGGCCCGCGATATGGCTACACCTTC	CASSYGPRYGYTF
-	TRBV10-3	TRBJ1-1	TRBD1	TGTGCCATCAGAAGACAGGGAATGAACACTGAAGCTTTCTTT	CAIRRQGMNTEAFF
-	TRBV15	TRBJ1-5	-	TGTGCCACCAGCAGAGGCGGGACCCTTAATCAGCCCCAGCATTTT	CATSRGGTLNQPQHF
many	TRBV28	TRBJ2-6	TRBD1	TGTGCCAGCACCGTCCAGACAGGGTCTGGGGCCAACGTCCTGACTTTC	CASTVQTGSGANVLTF
few	TRBV5-1	TRBJ1-5	-	TGCGCCAGCAGACCGGGCCCAGGGGAAAATCAGCCCCAGCATTTT	CASRPGPGENQPQHF
-	TRBV24-1	TRBJ2-5	-	TGTGCCACCAGTGATGGCGACAGGACGAAGACCCAGTACTTC	CATSDGDRTKTQYF
-	TRBV10-3	TRBJ2-3	TRBD2	TGTGCCATCAGTGCGCTAGCGGGAGGGGCAGATACGCAGTATTTT	CAISALAGGADTQYF
-	TRBV29-1	TRBJ2-5	-	TGCAGCGTTGAACTCCAAACCCGGGCAGAGACCCAGTACTTC	CSVELQTRAETQYF
-	TRBV4-3	TRBJ2-7	TRBD2	TGCGCCAGCAGCCAACATCATAGCGGGGGGGCCGACCACGAGCAGTACTTC	CASSQHHSGGADHEQYF
few	TRBV19	TRBJ2-7	-	TGTGCCAGTAGTATCTCGCCGAACTCCTACGAGCAGTACTTC	CASSISPNSYEQYF
many	TRBV7-2	TRBJ2-4	TRBD1	TGTGCCAGCAGCACAACCGGGACAGTAGCCAAAAACATTCAGTACTTC	CASSTTGTVAKNIQYF
-	TRBV2	TRBJ2-5	-	TGTGCCAGCGGTGTCAGGGGAGGAGAGACCCAGTACTTC	CASGVRGGETQYF
-	TRBV4-1	TRBJ2-1	-	TGCGCCAGCAGCCAAGACCTCTCTGCGGGCTCCTACAATGAGCAGTTCTTC	CASSQDLSAGSYNEQFF
-	TRBV4-3	TRBJ2-3	TRBD1	TGCGCCAGCAGCCAAGGGCAGGGGGCAGGAGATACGCAGTATTTT	CASSQGQGAGDTQYF
-	TRBV15	TRBJ2-5	TRBD1	TGTGCCACCAGCAGATGGACAGGGGGTCAAGAGACCCAGTACTTC	CATSRWTGGQETQYF
-	TRBV5-1	TRBJ1-4	TRBD1	TGCGCCAGCAGCTGGACAGGGGCGGATGAAAAACTGTTTTTT	CASSWTGADEKLFF
few	TRBV2	TRBJ1-2	-	TGTGCCAGCAGTGAGAGGGAGATCTATGGCTACACCTTC	CASSEREIYGYTF
-	TRBV20-1	TRBJ2-1	TRBD2	TGCAGTGCCAGCCCGACTAGCGGGAGGGTAAATGAGCAGTTCTTC	CSASPTSGRVNEQFF
-	TRBV6-6	TRBJ2-5	-	TGTGCCAGCAGTTACTCCCTCGCCGCCGGGACCCAGTACTTC	CASSYSLAAGTQYF
few	TRBV9	TRBJ2-3	TRBD1	TGTGCCAGCAGCGAGACCCCCGGGACAGGGGTCCCCTCAGATACGCAGTATTTT	CASSETPGTGVPSDTQYF
-	TRBV18	TRBJ2-1	-	TGTGCCAGCTCCGGGTTGCGGGGAGAGACCCAGTTCTTC	CASSGLRGETQFF
-	TRBV12-3/TRBV12-4	TRBJ2-5	-	TGTGCCAGCAGTTCCGGGGACGGGCGAGAGACCCAGTACTTC	CASSSGDGRETQYF
few	TRBV12-3/TRBV12-4	TRBJ2-3	TRBD2	TGTGCCAGCAGTCGAAGCGGGGGCACAGATACGCAGTATTTT	CASSRSGGTDTQYF
few	TRBV20-1	TRBJ1-2	-	TGCAGTGTTCATTCCGGGGGAACCAACTATGGCTACACCTTC	CSVHSGGTNYGYTF
-	TRBV29-1	TRBJ2-5	TRBD1	TGCAGCGTTGTCGGCTCGGACAGGTTGGGGTTAGAGACCCAGTACTTC	CSVVGSDRLGLETQYF
few	TRBV5-5	TRBJ1-4	-	TGTGCCAGCGGATCGCAGGGTTCAGTGTACGAAAAACTGTTTTTT	CASGSQGSVYEKLFF
few	TRBV15	TRBJ2-5	-	TGTGCCACCAGCCGGGCCTTCGAAAGGCAGTACTTC	CATSRAFERQYF
few	TRBV20-1	TRBJ2-3	-	TGCAGTGCTAGGCGATCTCGCGTCTCTAGCACAGATACGCAGTATTTT	CSARRSRVSSTDTQYF
-	TRBV9	TRBJ2-5	-	TGTGCCAGCAGCGTGTCTCCAACCCAAGAGACCCAGTACTTC	CASSVSPTQETQYF
few	TRBV27	TRBJ1-6	-	TGTGCCAGCAGTTTTGGGGGGGCGGATAATTCACCCCTCCACTTT	CASSFGGADNSPLHF
-	TRBV28	TRBJ2-7	-	TGTGCCAGCAACCCGGGGCCCTCCTACGAGCAGTACTTC	CASNPGPSYEQYF